The T cell receptor (beta chain) described here comes from a study of shared clonotypes between healthy human individuals. The CDR3 runs to 15 residues. The germline gives CDR1 SGHRS, CDR2 YFSETQ. The V and J ends lost 5 bases and 7 bases, in that order; junction bases with no gene match: 11. This table comes from immunoSEQ multiplex PCR, and its TCRdb copy is limited to in-frame clones, with some not included. This sample has roughly 300,000 clones; roughly 84% occur once, and the top ten carry 15% to 20%. This TCR came from a man younger than 30 in good health. Input material: memory CD8+ T cells sorted from blood. Subset of the sample: CD45RO+ cells pooled with CCR7-negative TemRA cells. This chain connects TRBV5-1 to TRBJ1-2, with 10 bases fitting TRBD1. The DNA for the CDR3 is TGCGCCAGCAGTTACTCCGACAGGGGGCTCGGTGGCTACACCTTC. Translated, it gives CASSYSDRGLGGYTF.